One sample yielded the 12 T cell receptor beta chains listed below, sequenced in a study of T cells in Graves' hyperthyroidism and ophthalmopathy. TCR beta CDR3 sequences were amplified from RNA transcripts. HTBI primers were the set used in a first-round RT-PCR of the TCR CDR3. TCRdb independently ran MiXCR on the multiplex PCR reads; one entry per CDR3 protein. Of a few hundred thousand distinct CDR3 sequences in the sample, more than 20% were seen once. The specimen was blood. Source of these receptors: a man aged 18 to 35 with Graves' hyperthyroidism.

At least ten counts were recorded for this clonotype. The J gene is TRBJ2-2, the V gene TRBV2; TRBD2 might be the D (6 bases). The CDR3 sequence is 14 residues long. Germline lookup yields CDR1 SNHLY and CDR2 FYNNEI. With 7 bases removed from V and 2 bases from J, the gap between germline ends came to 11 bases. DNA for the CDR3: TGTGCCAGCATGCGGGACTCAAACACCGGGGAGCTGTTTTTT. Translating gives CASMRDSNTGELFF.

This clonotype came up many times. This chain connects TRBV6-1 to TRBJ2-5; D is unclear. Trimming took off 2 bases at V and 5 bases at J, with 6 bases between the two ends. CDR3 length: 12 amino acids. Per the germline V gene, CDR1 is MNHNS and CDR2 is SASEGT. Here the CDR3 DNA reads TGTGCCAGCAGTGAACAGGCGGAGACCCAGTACTTC. Its protein product is CASSEQAETQYF.

This clonotype was recorded many times. This rearrangement joins TRBV5-1 to TRBJ2-2; D might be TRBD2 (5 bases). The ends were cut back, 0 bases at V and 0 bases at J, with 9 bases in the middle. Germline loops: CDR1 SGHRS, CDR2 YFSETQ. The CDR3 runs 16 residues. The CDR3 sequence: CASSLGPAANTGELFF. The CDR3 DNA is TGCGCCAGCAGCTTGGGCCCAGCGGCGAACACCGGGGAGCTGTTTTTT. Full variable domain (remainder filled in from reference TRBV5-1 and TRBJ2-2): KAGVTQTPRYLIKTRGQQVTLSCSPISGHRSVSWYQQTPGQGLQFLFEYFSETQRNKGNFPGRFSGRQFSNSRSEMNVSTLELGDSALYLCASSLGPAANTGELFFGEGSRLTVL.

The V call is TRBV28, the J call TRBJ2-7; 7 positions match TRBD1. The CDR3 sequence is 13 residues long. The germline gives CDR1 MDHEN, CDR2 SYDVKM. V was clipped by 8 bases and J by 3 bases; unmatched bases: 7. The CDR3 protein is CASGLGQLYEQYF. The CDR3 coding sequence is TGTGCCAGCGGACTGGGACAGCTCTACGAGCAGTACTTC.

This clonotype was counted at least ten times. This chain uses TRBV6-6 with TRBJ1-2; no clear D gene. This CDR3 has 12 residues. Trimming left V 2 bases short and J 4 bases short, with 5 bases between. Germline lookup yields CDR1 MNHNY and CDR2 SVGAGI (reference sequence). CDR3 residues: CASSYDGYGYTF. Written as DNA, the CDR3 is TGTGCCAGCAGTTACGACGGCTATGGCTACACCTTC.

Many counts were recorded for this clonotype. V and J are TRBV6-5 and TRBJ1-1; D possibly corresponds to TRBD1 (5 bases). Germline V gene lookup returns CDR1 MNHEY and CDR2 SVGAGI. The CDR3 contains 15 residues. Trimming removed 2 bases from V and 0 bases from J, with 10 bases in between. CDR3 in DNA: TGTGCCAGCAGTTACACGGGACTGATGAACACTGAAGCTTTCTTT. Amino acids: CASSYTGLMNTEAFF.

This clonotype has ten or more counts. This chain's CDR3 is CASSLGLELVYGYTF. The CDR3 nucleotides read TGTGCCAGCAGCTTGGGGTTGGAGTTAGTCTATGGCTACACCTTC. The V call is TRBV5-8, the J call TRBJ1-2; D unclear. CDR1 is SGHTS, CDR2 YDEGEE, per germline. This CDR3 has 15 amino acids. V lost 0 bases and J 4 bases, leaving 13 bases between the germline ends. The full variable domain, completed using reference TRBV5-8 and TRBJ1-2, is EAGVTQSPTHLIKTRGQQATLRCSPISGHTSVYWYQQALGLGLQFLLWYDEGEERNRGNFPPRFSGRQFPNYSSELNVNALELEDSALYLCASSLGLELVYGYTFGSGTRLTVV.

The sample holds many counts of this clonotype. The V call is TRBV5-1, the J call TRBJ1-6; 9 bases agree with TRBD1. Germline lookup yields CDR1 SGHRS and CDR2 YFSETQ. J lost 9 bases, V lost 2 bases, and 3 bases had no gene match. The CDR3 is 14 residues long. This CDR3 is CASSLGQGSSPLHF. CDR3 DNA sequence: TGCGCCAGCAGCTTAGGACAGGGGAGTTCACCCCTCCACTTT.

In DNA, the CDR3 is TGCGCCAGCAGCTTGGGACCGGGTCACGGGGAGACCCAGTACTTC. This gives the protein CASSLGPGHGETQYF. This chain links TRBV5-1 with TRBJ2-5; the D is unclear. V was shortened by 0 bases and J by 5 bases, with 14 bases between the two germline ends. The germline V gene has CDR1 SGHRS and CDR2 YFSETQ. The CDR3 length is 15 residues. Supplemented by reference TRBV5-1 and TRBJ2-5, the full variable domain reads KAGVTQTPRYLIKTRGQQVTLSCSPISGHRSVSWYQQTPGQGLQFLFEYFSETQRNKGNFPGRFSGRQFSNSRSEMNVSTLELGDSALYLCASSLGPGHGETQYFGPGTRLLVL.

There are many counts of this clonotype. This chain connects TRBV11-2 to TRBJ1-2, with a weak D call TRBD1 (5 bases). The CDR3 spans 16 residues. Germline V gene sequence: CDR1 SGHAT, CDR2 FQNNGV. The V and J ends lost 5 bases and 5 bases respectively, with 21 bases between them. CDR3 amino acids: CASSHTPGPPVYGYTF. CDR3 bases: TGTGCCAGCAGCCATACCCCAGGGCCGCCCGTTTATGGCTACACCTTC.

The chain links TRBV28 to TRBJ1-1; D not certain. Trimming stripped 8 bases from V and 1 base from J, with 11 bases between. The CDR3 spans 13 residues. Germline values: CDR1 MDHEN, CDR2 SYDVKM. CDR3 DNA sequence: TGTGCCAGCTGCCTCCGCCAGAACACTGAAGCTTTCTTT. Amino acid sequence: CASCLRQNTEAFF.

This clonotype was observed a few times. The chain is built from TRBV7-8 and TRBJ2-3, with 7 nucleotides matching TRBD1. Germline CDR1 is SGHVS and CDR2 is FQNEAQ. Trimming took 4 bases from V and 8 from J; bases not matched to a gene: 9. The CDR3 has 14 residues. The CDR3 is CASSYGQEESTQYF. DNA for the CDR3: TGTGCCAGCAGCTACGGACAGGAGGAAAGTACGCAGTATTTT.